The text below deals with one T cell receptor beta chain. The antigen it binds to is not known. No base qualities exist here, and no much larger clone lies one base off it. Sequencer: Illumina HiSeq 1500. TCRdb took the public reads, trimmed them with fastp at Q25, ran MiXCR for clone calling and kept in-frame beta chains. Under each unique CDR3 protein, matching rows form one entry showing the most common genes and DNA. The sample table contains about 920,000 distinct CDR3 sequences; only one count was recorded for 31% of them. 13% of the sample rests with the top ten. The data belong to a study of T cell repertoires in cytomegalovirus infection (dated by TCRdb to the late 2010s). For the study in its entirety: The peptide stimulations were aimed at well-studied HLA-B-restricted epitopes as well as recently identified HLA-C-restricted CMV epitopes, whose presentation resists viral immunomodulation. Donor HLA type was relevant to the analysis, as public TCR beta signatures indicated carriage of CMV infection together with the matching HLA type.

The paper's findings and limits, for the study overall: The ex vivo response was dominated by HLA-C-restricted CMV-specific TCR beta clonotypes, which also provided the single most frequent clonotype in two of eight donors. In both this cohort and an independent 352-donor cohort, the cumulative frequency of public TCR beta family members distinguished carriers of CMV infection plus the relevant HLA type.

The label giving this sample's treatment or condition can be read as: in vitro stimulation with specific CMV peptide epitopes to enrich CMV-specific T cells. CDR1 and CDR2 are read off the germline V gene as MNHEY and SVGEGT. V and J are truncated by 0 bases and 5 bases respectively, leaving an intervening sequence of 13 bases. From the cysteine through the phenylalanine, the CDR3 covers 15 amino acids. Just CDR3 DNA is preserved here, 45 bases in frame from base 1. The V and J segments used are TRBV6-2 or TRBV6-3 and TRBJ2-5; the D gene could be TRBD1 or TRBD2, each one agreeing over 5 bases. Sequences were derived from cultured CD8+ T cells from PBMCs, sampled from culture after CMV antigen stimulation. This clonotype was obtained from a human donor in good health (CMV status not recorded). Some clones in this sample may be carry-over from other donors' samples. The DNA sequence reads TGTGCCAGCAGTTACTCCCCTAGCAGGGTCGAGACCCAGTACTTC. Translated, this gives CASSYSPSRVETQYF.